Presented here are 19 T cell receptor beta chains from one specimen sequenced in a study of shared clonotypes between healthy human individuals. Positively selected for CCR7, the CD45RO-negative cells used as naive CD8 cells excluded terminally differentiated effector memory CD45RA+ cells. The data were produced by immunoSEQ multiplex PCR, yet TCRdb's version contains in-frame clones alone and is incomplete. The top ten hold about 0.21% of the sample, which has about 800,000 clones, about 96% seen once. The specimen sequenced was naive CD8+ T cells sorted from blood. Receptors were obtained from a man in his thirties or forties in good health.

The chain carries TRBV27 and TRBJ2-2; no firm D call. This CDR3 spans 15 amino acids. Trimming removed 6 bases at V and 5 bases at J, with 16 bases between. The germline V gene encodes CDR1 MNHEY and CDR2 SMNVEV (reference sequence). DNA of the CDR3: TGTGCCAGCAGCTGGGTTAGCAGTGGGACCGGGGAGCTGTTTTTT. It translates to CASSWVSSGTGELFF.

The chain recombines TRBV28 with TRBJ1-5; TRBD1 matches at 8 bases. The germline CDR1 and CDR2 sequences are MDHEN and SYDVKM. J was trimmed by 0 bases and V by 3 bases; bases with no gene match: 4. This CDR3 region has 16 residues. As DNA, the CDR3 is TGTGCCAGCAGTTTGGGACAGGAGTATAGCAATCAGCCCCAGCATTTT. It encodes CASSLGQEYSNQPQHF.

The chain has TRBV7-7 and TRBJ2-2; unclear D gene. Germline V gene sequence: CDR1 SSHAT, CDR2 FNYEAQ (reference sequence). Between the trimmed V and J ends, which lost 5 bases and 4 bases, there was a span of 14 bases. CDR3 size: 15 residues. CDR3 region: CASSLEVTATGELFF. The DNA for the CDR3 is TGTGCCAGCAGCCTCGAGGTGACTGCCACCGGGGAGCTGTTTTTT.

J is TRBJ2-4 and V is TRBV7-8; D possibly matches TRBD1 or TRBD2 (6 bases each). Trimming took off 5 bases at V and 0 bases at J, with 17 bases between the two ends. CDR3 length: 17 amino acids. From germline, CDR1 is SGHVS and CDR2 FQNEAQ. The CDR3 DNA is TGTGCCAGCAGCCAAAAGGGGGGCACCCTAGCCAAAAACATTCAGTACTTC. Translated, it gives CASSQKGGTLAKNIQYF. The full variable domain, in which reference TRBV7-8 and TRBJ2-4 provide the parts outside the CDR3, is GAGVSQSPRYKVAKRGQDVALRCDPISGHVSLFWYQQALGQGPEFLTYFQNEAQLDKSGLPSDRFFAERPEGSVSTLKIQRTQQEDSAVYLCASSQKGGTLAKNIQYFGAGTRLSVL.

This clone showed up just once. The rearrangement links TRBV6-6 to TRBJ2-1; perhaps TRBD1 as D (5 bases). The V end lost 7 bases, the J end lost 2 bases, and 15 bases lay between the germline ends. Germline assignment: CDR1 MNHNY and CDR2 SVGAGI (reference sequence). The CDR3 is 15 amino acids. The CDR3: CASTANWGAYNEQFF. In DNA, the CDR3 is TGTGCCAGCACCGCCAATTGGGGCGCCTACAATGAGCAGTTCTTC.

Here the CDR3 reads CASSYTGTGMPYEQYF. CDR3 in DNA: TGTGCCAGCAGTTACACGGGGACAGGGATGCCCTACGAGCAGTACTTC. The chain couples TRBV6-5 to TRBJ2-7; 9 bases are a match to TRBD1. The CDR3 length is 16 residues. The V segment lost 2 bases and the J segment 2 bases; nucleotides outside the gene matches: 7. CDR1 and CDR2 from the germline V gene are MNHEY and SVGAGI.

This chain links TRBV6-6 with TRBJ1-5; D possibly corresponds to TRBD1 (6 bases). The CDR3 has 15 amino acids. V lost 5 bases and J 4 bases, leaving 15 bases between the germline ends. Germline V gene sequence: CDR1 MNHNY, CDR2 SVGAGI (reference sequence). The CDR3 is CASSGHGQLNQPQHF. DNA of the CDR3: TGTGCCAGCAGTGGGCACGGACAGCTGAATCAGCCCCAGCATTTT.

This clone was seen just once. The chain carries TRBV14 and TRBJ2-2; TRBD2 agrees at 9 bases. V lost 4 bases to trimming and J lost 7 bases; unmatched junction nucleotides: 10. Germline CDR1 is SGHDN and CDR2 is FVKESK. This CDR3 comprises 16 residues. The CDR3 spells CASSPVGSGSGGELFF. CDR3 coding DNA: TGTGCCAGCAGCCCAGTGGGTAGCGGGAGCGGCGGGGAGCTGTTTTTT. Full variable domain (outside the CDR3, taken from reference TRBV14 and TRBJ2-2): EAGVTQFPSHSVIEKGQTVTLRCDPISGHDNLYWYRRVMGKEIKFLLHFVKESKQDESGMPNNRFLAERTGGTYSTLKVQPAELEDSGVYFCASSPVGSGSGGELFFGEGSRLTVL.

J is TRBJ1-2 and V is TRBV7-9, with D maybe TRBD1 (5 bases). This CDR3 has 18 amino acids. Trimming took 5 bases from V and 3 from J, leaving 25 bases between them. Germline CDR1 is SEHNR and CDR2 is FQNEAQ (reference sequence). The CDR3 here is CASSPVGQGMAGDYGYTF. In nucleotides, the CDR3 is TGTGCCAGCAGCCCAGTCGGGCAGGGAATGGCTGGGGACTATGGCTACACCTTC.

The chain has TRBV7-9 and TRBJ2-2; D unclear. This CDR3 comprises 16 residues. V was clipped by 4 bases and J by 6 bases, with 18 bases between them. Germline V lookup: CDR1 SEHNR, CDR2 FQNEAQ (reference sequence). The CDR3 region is CASSSPSWPISGELFF. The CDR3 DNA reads TGTGCCAGCAGCTCCCCATCCTGGCCGATCTCCGGGGAGCTGTTTTTT. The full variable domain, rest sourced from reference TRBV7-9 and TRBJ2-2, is DTGVSQNPRHKITKRGQNVTFRCDPISEHNRLYWYRQTLGQGPEFLTYFQNEAQLEKSRLLSDRFSAERPKGSFSTLEIQRTEQGDSAMYLCASSSPSWPISGELFFGEGSRLTVL.

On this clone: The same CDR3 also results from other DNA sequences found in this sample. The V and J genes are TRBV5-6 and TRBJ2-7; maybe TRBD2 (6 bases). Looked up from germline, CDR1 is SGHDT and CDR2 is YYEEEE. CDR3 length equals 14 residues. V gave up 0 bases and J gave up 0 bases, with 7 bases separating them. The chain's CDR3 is CASSLAGSSYEQYF. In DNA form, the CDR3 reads TGTGCCAGCAGCTTGGCCGGGAGCTCCTACGAGCAGTACTTC.

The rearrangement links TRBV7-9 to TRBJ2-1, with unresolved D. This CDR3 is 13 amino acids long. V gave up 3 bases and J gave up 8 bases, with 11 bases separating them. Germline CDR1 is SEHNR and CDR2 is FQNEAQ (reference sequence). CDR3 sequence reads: CASSFAILYEQFF. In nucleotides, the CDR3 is TGTGCCAGCAGCTTCGCGATTCTCTATGAGCAGTTCTTC. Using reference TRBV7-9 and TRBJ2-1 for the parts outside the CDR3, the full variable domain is DTGVSQNPRHKITKRGQNVTFRCDPISEHNRLYWYRQTLGQGPEFLTYFQNEAQLEKSRLLSDRFSAERPKGSFSTLEIQRTEQGDSAMYLCASSFAILYEQFFGPGTRLTVL.

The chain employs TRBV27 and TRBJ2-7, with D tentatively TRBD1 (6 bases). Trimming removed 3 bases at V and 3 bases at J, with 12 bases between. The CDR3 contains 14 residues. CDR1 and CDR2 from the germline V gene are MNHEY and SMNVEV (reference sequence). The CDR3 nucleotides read TGTGCCAGCAGTTTCGCAGGGGACGGCTACGAGCAGTACTTC. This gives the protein CASSFAGDGYEQYF.

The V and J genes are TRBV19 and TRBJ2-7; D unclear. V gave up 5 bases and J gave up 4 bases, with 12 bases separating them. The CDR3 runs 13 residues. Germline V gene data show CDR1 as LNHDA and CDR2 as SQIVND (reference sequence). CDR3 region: CASSARFPYEQYF. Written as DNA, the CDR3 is TGTGCCAGTAGTGCTAGGTTCCCATACGAGCAGTACTTC. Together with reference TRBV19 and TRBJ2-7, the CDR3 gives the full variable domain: DGGITQSPKYLFRKEGQNVTLSCEQNLNHDAMYWYRQDPGQGLRLIYYSQIVNDFQKGDIAEGYSVSREKKESFPLTVTSAQKNPTAFYLCASSARFPYEQYFGPGTRLTVT.

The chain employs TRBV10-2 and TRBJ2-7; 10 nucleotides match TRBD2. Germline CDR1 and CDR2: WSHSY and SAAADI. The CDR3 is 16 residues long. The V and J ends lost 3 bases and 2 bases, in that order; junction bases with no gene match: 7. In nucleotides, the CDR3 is TGCGCCAGCAGTGAACCCAGCGGGAGGGTGCCCTACGAGCAGTACTTC. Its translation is CASSEPSGRVPYEQYF.

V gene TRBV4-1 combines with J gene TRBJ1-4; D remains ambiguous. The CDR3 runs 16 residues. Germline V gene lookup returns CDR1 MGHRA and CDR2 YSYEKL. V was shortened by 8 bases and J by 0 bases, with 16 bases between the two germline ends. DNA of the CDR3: TGCGCCAGCCACTTAAGGAGGACCGCAACTAATGAAAAACTGTTTTTT. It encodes CASHLRRTATNEKLFF.

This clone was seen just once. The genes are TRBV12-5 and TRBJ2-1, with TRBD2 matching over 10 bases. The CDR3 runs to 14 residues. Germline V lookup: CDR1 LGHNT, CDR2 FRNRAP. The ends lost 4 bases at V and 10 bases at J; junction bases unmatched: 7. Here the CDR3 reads CASGWDSGRAEQFF. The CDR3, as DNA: TGTGCTAGTGGTTGGGACAGCGGGAGGGCGGAGCAGTTCTTC. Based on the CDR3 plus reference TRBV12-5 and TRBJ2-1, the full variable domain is DARVTQTPRHKVTEMGQEVTMRCQPILGHNTVFWYRQTMMQGLELLAYFRNRAPLDDSGMPKDRFSAEMPDATLATLKIQPSEPRDSAVYFCASGWDSGRAEQFFGPGTRLTVL.

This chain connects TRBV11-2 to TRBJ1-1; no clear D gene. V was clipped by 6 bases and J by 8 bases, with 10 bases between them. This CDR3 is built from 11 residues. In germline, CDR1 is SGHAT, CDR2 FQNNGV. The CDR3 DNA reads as TGTGCCAGCAGTGAAGCCCGAGAAGCTTTCTTT. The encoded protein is CASSEAREAFF. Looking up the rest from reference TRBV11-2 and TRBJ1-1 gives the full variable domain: EAGVAQSPRYKIIEKRQSVAFWCNPISGHATLYWYQQILGQGPKLLIQFQNNGVVDDSQLPKDRFSAERLKGVDSTLKIQPAKLEDSAVYLCASSEAREAFFGQGTRLTVV.

Here the CDR3 DNA reads TGTGCCAGCAGTATCCCCTCGGGGACCCATGAAAAACTGTTTTTT. Translation gives CASSIPSGTHEKLFF. The rearrangement joins TRBV25-1 to TRBJ1-4, with D perhaps matching TRBD1 (5 bases). Germline V lookup: CDR1 MGHDK, CDR2 SYGVNS. V gave up 5 bases and J gave up 6 bases, with 16 bases separating them. This CDR3 contains 15 residues.